Below are 18 T cell receptor beta chains sequenced from a single sample in a study of cytomegalovirus exposure and HLA in healthy donors. PCR was performed using 60 Vbeta and 13 Jbeta primers. This table comes from immunoSEQ multiplex PCR, and its TCRdb copy is limited to in-frame clones, with some not included. This sample carries under 150,000 clones, around three quarters of them seen once, and the ten largest clones take 6.8%. Sequenced: PBMCs. Receptor source: a middle-aged man in good health and CMV-seropositive.

This chain joins TRBV10-1 and TRBJ2-7; 8 nucleotides agree with TRBD1. The CDR3 is 13 amino acids. Losses at the gene ends were 5 bases for V and 3 bases for J; bases not matched to a gene: 3. Per the germline V gene, CDR1 is WNHNN and CDR2 is SYGVQD (reference sequence). Written as DNA, the CDR3 is TGCGCCAGCAGTAGGGACAGGCGCTACGAGCAGTACTTC. As protein: CASSRDRRYEQYF.

The CDR3 DNA sequence: TGCAGCGTTGACAGGGTTAACACCGGGGAGCTGTTTTTT. Translated, it gives CSVDRVNTGELFF. J is TRBJ2-2 and V is TRBV29-1; a weak D match, TRBD1 (5 bases). This CDR3 comprises 13 residues. V was shortened by 3 bases and J by 2 bases, with 7 bases between the two germline ends. CDR1 SQVTM and CDR2 ANQGSEA come from the germline V gene.

The chain carries TRBV28 and TRBJ2-1; no clear D gene. Germline values: CDR1 MDHEN, CDR2 SYDVKM. The ends were cut back, 2 bases at V and 6 bases at J, with 8 bases in the middle. CDR3 length equals 13 residues. Here the CDR3 DNA reads TGTGCCAGCAGTTTAACGCAGTCCAATGAGCAGTTCTTC. Translation gives CASSLTQSNEQFF.

This chain connects TRBV6-5 to TRBJ1-1; TRBD1 agrees at 7 bases. The CDR3 runs 13 residues. Germline V lookup: CDR1 MNHEY, CDR2 SVGAGI. Germline trimming cut 2 bases from V and 8 bases from J; bases unmatched to any gene: 5. CDR3 nucleotide sequence: TGTGCCAGCAGTTACGACAGGGATCGCGAAGCTTTCTTT. Translated: CASSYDRDREAFF.

The rearrangement links TRBV6-6 to TRBJ2-5; D remains ambiguous. V was pared by 4 bases and J by 5 bases, with 5 bases between. The CDR3 is 11 amino acids. Germline lookup yields CDR1 MNHNY and CDR2 SVGAGI (reference sequence). The CDR3 sequence: CASSSRETQYF. The DNA of the CDR3 is TGTGCCAGCAGTTCACGGGAGACCCAGTACTTC.

V usage is TRBV7-9 and J usage is TRBJ2-6; D is perhaps TRBD1 (6 bases). This CDR3 region has 18 residues. Trimming pared 2 bases from V and 0 bases from J, leaving 14 bases between. CDR1 is SEHNR, CDR2 FQNEAQ, per germline (reference sequence). CDR3 DNA sequence: TGTGCCAGCAGCTTATCAAGGACAGAAAGCTCTGGGGCCAACGTCCTGACTTTC. Amino acid sequence: CASSLSRTESSGANVLTF.

The chain couples TRBV18 to TRBJ1-3; D may be TRBD1 (6 bases). CDR3 length: 16 amino acids. In germline, CDR1 is KGHSH, CDR2 LQKENI. The germline V and J ends were trimmed by 1 base and 2 bases, with 12 bases remaining between them. CDR3 DNA: TGTGCCAGCTCACCACGGACGAACAGGGCTGGAAACACCATATATTTT. It translates to CASSPRTNRAGNTIYF.

The chain links TRBV6-5 to TRBJ1-2, with D perhaps matching TRBD1 (5 bases). V lost 3 bases to trimming and J lost 2 bases, with 7 bases between them. The CDR3 is 13 amino acids. Germline V gene sequence: CDR1 MNHEY, CDR2 SVGAGI. This chain's CDR3 is CASSYSGNYGYTF. In nucleotides, the CDR3 is TGTGCCAGCAGTTATTCAGGGAACTATGGCTACACCTTC.

The chain is built from TRBV27 and TRBJ1-2; 7 bases are a match to TRBD1. V dropped 2 bases and J dropped 5; count of bases not matched to a gene: 5. From germline, CDR1 is MNHEY and CDR2 SMNVEV (reference sequence). The CDR3 has 14 amino acids. CDR3 residues: CASSLSGQEYGYTF. CDR3 DNA: TGTGCCAGCAGTTTAAGTGGACAGGAGTATGGCTACACCTTC.

This clone was seen a single time. The J gene is TRBJ1-1, the V gene TRBV6-5, with TRBD1 matching 7 bases. Trimming cost V 3 bases and J 2 bases; bases outside gene matches: 3. There are 14 residues in the CDR3. The germline CDR1 and CDR2 sequences are MNHEY and SVGAGI. The CDR3 DNA reads as TGTGCCAGCAGTTATTACAGGGGTAACACTGAAGCTTTCTTT. Its translation: CASSYYRGNTEAFF.

The CDR3 DNA sequence: TGTGCCAGTAGTACCTTTGACAGGGGGCTAAATCAGCCCCAGCATTTT. It yields the protein CASSTFDRGLNQPQHF. The chain uses TRBV19 and TRBJ1-5; 10 nucleotides agree with TRBD1. V was clipped by 4 bases and J by 4 bases; unmatched bases: 7. Germline CDR1 reads LNHDA; CDR2 reads SQIVND (reference sequence). The CDR3 runs to 16 residues. Full variable domain (missing parts from reference TRBV19 and TRBJ1-5): DGGITQSPKYLFRKEGQNVTLSCEQNLNHDAMYWYRQDPGQGLRLIYYSQIVNDFQKGDIAEGYSVSREKKESFPLTVTSAQKNPTAFYLCASSTFDRGLNQPQHFGDGTRLSIL.

The rearrangement joins TRBV19 to TRBJ2-3; D is undetermined. The CDR3 loop spans 15 amino acids. Germline V gives CDR1 LNHDA, CDR2 SQIVND (reference sequence). V lost 2 bases and J lost 1, with 10 bases in between. The CDR3: CASSIRGSRTDTQYF. DNA for the CDR3: TGTGCCAGTAGTATACGTGGCAGTCGCACAGATACGCAGTATTTT.

This chain links TRBV19 with TRBJ2-2, with a weak D call TRBD1 (5 bases). This CDR3 is built from 15 residues. Germline V CDR1 and CDR2: LNHDA, SQIVND (reference sequence). Between the trimmed V and J ends, which lost 4 bases and 2 bases, there was a span of 11 bases. Here the CDR3 DNA reads TGTGCCAGTAGTACCAGACAGAAAAACACCGGGGAGCTGTTTTTT. Its protein is CASSTRQKNTGELFF.

This clone has only one observation. The rearrangement joins TRBV5-1 to TRBJ1-2, with 8 bases that match TRBD1. With 4 bases clipped from V and 0 bases from J, the junction kept 8 bases outside the gene matches. From germline, CDR1 is SGHRS and CDR2 YFSETQ. The CDR3 is 16 residues long. The CDR3 bases are TGCGCCAGCAGCCCAGGACAGGGCCGTACTAACTATGGCTACACCTTC. This translates into CASSPGQGRTNYGYTF.

J is TRBJ2-3 and V is TRBV7-2; 8 bases are a match to TRBD2. Germline V CDR1 and CDR2: SGHTA, FQGNSA. The CDR3 loop spans 16 amino acids. Trimming at V came to 3 bases and at J to 8 bases, leaving 13 bases not matched to a gene. CDR3 DNA sequence: TGTGCCAGCAGCTTCTCGGGAGCGGGAGCGTTGAGTACGCAGTATTTT. Amino acids: CASSFSGAGALSTQYF.

This chain links TRBV10-3 with TRBJ2-5; no definite D call. There are 14 residues in the CDR3. In germline, CDR1 is ENHRY, CDR2 SYGVKD. V gave up 0 bases and J gave up 0 bases, with 5 bases separating them. The CDR3 is CAISESQYQETQYF. The CDR3 region has the DNA TGTGCCATCAGTGAGTCACAGTACCAAGAGACCCAGTACTTC.

The rearrangement joins TRBV29-1 to TRBJ1-5; a possible D gene is TRBD1 (5 bases). With 8 bases removed from V and 5 bases from J, the gap between germline ends came to 16 bases. The germline V gene has CDR1 SQVTM and CDR2 ANQGSEA. CDR3 length: 13 amino acids. The CDR3 DNA reads TGCAGCTTTAGCCAGGGCCAAGATCAGCCCCAGCATTTT. Translating gives CSFSQGQDQPQHF.

V usage is TRBV7-2 and J usage is TRBJ2-5; perhaps TRBD1 as D (7 bases). CDR3 length: 15 residues. V lost 5 bases and J lost 4, with 17 bases in between. Germline CDR1 SGHTA, CDR2 FQGNSA. CDR3 region: CASSPRGDIPETQYF. CDR3 bases: TGTGCCAGCAGCCCCAGGGGGGATATTCCAGAGACCCAGTACTTC.